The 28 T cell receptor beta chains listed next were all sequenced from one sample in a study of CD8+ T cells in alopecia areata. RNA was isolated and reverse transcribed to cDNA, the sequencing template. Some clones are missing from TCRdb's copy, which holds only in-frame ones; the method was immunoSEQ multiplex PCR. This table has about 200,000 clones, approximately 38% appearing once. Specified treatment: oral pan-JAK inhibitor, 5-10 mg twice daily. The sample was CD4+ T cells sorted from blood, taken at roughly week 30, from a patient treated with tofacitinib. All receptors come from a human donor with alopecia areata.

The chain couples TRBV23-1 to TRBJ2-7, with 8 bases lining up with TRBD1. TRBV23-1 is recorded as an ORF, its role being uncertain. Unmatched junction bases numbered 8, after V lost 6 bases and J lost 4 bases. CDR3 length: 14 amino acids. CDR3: CASSRDRGIYEQYF. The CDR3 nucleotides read TGCGCCAGCAGCAGAGACAGGGGAATTTACGAGCAGTACTTC.

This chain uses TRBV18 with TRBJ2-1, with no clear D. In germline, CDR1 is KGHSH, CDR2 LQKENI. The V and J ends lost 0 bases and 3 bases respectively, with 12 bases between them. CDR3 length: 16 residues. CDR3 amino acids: CASSPPGGRGYNEQFF. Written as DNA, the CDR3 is TGTGCCAGCTCACCACCAGGCGGCCGCGGCTACAATGAGCAGTTCTTC.

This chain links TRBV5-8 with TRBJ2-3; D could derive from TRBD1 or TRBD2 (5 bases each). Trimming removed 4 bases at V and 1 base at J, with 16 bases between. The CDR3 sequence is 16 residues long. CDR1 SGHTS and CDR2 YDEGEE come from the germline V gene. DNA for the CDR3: TGTGCCAGCAGCCCAGGCGAGGGGTCCCGCACAGATACGCAGTATTTT. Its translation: CASSPGEGSRTDTQYF. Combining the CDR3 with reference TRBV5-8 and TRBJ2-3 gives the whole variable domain EAGVTQSPTHLIKTRGQQATLRCSPISGHTSVYWYQQALGLGLQFLLWYDEGEERNRGNFPPRFSGRQFPNYSSELNVNALELEDSALYLCASSPGEGSRTDTQYFGPGTRLTVL.

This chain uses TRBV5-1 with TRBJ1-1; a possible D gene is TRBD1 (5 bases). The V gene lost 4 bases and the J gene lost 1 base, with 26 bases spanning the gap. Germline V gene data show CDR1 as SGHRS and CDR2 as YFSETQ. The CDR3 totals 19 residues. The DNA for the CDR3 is TGCGCCAGCAGCCCCCGCGGGGGTGACGGCCTATCGAGGAACACTGAAGCTTTCTTT. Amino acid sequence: CASSPRGGDGLSRNTEAFF.

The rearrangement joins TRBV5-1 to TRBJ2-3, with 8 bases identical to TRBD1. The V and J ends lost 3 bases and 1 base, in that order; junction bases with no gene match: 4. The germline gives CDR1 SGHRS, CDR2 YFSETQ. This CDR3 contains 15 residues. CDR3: CASSSLQGGTDTQYF. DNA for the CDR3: TGCGCCAGCAGCTCTTTACAGGGGGGCACAGATACGCAGTATTTT.

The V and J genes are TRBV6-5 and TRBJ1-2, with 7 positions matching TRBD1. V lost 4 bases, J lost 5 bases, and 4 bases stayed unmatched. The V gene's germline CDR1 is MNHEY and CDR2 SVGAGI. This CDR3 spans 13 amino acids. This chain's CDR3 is CASSFQTGYGYTF. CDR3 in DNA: TGTGCCAGCAGTTTTCAGACAGGGTATGGCTACACCTTC.

CDR3 residues: CASNPSRGNYGYTF. Written as DNA, the CDR3 is TGTGCCAGCAATCCGTCGAGGGGCAACTATGGCTACACCTTC. The chain uses TRBV6-1 and TRBJ1-2; perhaps TRBD1 as D (5 bases). The CDR3 length is 14 residues. Germline V gene data show CDR1 as MNHNS and CDR2 as SASEGT. The V end lost 7 bases, the J end lost 2 bases, and 14 bases lay between the germline ends.

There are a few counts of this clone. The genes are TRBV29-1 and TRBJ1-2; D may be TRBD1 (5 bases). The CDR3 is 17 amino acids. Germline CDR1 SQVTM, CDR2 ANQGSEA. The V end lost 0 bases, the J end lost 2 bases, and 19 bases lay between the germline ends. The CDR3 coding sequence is TGCAGCGTTGAAGATCCCCTGTGGAAGGGGCGGAACTATGGCTACACCTTC. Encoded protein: CSVEDPLWKGRNYGYTF.

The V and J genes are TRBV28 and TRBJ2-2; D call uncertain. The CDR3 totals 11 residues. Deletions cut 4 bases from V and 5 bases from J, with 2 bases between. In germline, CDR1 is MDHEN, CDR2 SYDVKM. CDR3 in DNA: TGTGCCAGCAGTTATACCGGGGAGCTGTTTTTT. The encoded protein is CASSYTGELFF.

CDR3 nucleotides: TGCGCCAGCAGCCAAGAACCTCTAGCGGGCGAGCAGTTCTTC. Translated: CASSQEPLAGEQFF. The rearrangement joins TRBV4-1 to TRBJ2-1; TRBD2 agrees at 8 bases. CDR1 is MGHRA and CDR2 is YSYEKL in the germline V gene. The CDR3 sequence is 14 residues long. J was trimmed by 10 bases and V by 0 bases; bases with no gene match: 5.

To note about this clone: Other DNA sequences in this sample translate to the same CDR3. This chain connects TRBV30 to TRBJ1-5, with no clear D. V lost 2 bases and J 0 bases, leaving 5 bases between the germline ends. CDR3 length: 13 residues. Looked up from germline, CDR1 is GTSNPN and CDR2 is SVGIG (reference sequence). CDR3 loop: CAWSLDSNQPQHF. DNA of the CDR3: TGTGCCTGGAGTCTCGATAGCAATCAGCCCCAGCATTTT.

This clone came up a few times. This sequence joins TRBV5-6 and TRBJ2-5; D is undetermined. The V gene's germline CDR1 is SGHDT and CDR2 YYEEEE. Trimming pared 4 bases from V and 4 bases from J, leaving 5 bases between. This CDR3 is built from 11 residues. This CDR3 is CASSRGETQYF. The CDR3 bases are TGTGCCAGCAGCCGTGGAGAGACCCAGTACTTC.

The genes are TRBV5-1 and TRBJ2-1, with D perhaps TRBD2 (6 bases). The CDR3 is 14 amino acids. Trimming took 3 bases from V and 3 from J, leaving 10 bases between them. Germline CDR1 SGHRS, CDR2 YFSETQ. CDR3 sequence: CASSSGDSYNEQFF. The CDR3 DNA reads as TGCGCCAGCAGCTCGGGAGACAGCTACAATGAGCAGTTCTTC.

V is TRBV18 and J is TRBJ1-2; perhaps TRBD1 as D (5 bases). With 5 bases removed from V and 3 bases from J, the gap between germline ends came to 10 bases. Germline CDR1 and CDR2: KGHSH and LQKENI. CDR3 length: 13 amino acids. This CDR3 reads CASSFRADYGYTF. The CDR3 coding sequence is TGTGCCAGCTCATTCAGGGCCGACTATGGCTACACCTTC.

The CDR3 bases are TGCAGCGTCGGGGGGACCGCGAACACTGAAGCTTTCTTT. Translating gives CSVGGTANTEAFF. The V gene is TRBV29-1, the J gene TRBJ1-1; maybe TRBD1 (5 bases). This CDR3 has 13 residues. In germline, CDR1 is SQVTM, CDR2 ANQGSEA. V lost 6 bases, J lost 1 base, and 12 bases lay in between.

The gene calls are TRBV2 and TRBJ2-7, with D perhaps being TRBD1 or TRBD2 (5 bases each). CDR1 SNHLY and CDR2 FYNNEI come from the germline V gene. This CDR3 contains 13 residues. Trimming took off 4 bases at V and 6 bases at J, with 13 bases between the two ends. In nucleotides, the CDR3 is TGTGCCAGCAGTGTCTCGTCGAGGGGCGAGCAGTACTTC. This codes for CASSVSSRGEQYF.

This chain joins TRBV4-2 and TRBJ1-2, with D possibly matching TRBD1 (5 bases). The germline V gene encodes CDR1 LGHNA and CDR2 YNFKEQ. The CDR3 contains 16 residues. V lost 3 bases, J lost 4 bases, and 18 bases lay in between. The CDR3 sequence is CASSHLMGGTRYGYTF. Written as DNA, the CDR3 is TGTGCCAGCAGCCACCTAATGGGCGGGACCCGCTATGGCTACACCTTC.

The CDR3, as DNA: TGTGCCAGCAGTCCTCTGGCTAGCGGGAGCTCCTACGAGCAGTACTTC. It is translated as CASSPLASGSSYEQYF. V and J are TRBV27 and TRBJ2-7; 10 bases match TRBD2. CDR1 is MNHEY, CDR2 SMNVEV, per germline (reference sequence). The CDR3 sequence is 16 residues long. J was trimmed by 0 bases and V by 5 bases; bases with no gene match: 7.

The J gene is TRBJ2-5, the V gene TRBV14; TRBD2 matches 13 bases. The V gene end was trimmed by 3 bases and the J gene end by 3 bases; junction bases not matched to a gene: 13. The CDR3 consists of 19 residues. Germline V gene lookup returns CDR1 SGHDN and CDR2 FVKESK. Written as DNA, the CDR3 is TGTGCCAGCAGCCAGGACCACCCTGGACTAGCGGGAGAAGAAGAGACCCAGTACTTC. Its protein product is CASSQDHPGLAGEEETQYF.

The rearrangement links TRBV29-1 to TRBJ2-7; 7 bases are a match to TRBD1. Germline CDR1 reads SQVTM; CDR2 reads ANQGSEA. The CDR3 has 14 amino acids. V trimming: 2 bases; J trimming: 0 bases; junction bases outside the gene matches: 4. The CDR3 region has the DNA TGCAGCGTTGAAAGAGGGGGCGGCTCCTACGAGCAGTACTTC. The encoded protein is CSVERGGGSYEQYF.

The DNA for the CDR3 is TGTGCCAGCCGAACCCAAAATACGCAGTATTTT. It yields the protein CASRTQNTQYF. V usage is TRBV11-2 and J usage is TRBJ2-3; D not certain. V lost 8 bases to trimming and J lost 7 bases, with 10 bases between them. The CDR3 loop spans 11 amino acids. Germline V gene sequence: CDR1 SGHAT, CDR2 FQNNGV. Filled out from reference TRBV11-2 and TRBJ2-3, the complete variable domain reads EAGVAQSPRYKIIEKRQSVAFWCNPISGHATLYWYQQILGQGPKLLIQFQNNGVVDDSQLPKDRFSAERLKGVDSTLKIQPAKLEDSAVYLCASRTQNTQYFGPGTRLTVL.

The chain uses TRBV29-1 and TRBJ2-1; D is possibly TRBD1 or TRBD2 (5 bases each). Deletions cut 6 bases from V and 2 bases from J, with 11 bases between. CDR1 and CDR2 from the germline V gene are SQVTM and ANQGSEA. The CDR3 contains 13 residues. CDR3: CSVRGRAYNEQFF. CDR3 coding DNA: TGCAGCGTGAGGGGAAGGGCCTACAATGAGCAGTTCTTC.

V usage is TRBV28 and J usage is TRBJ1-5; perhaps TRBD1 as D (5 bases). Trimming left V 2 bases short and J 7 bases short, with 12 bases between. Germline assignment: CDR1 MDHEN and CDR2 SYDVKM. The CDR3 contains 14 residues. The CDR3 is CASSLPSGGQPQHF. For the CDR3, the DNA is TGTGCCAGCAGTTTACCCTCTGGGGGGCAGCCCCAGCATTTT.

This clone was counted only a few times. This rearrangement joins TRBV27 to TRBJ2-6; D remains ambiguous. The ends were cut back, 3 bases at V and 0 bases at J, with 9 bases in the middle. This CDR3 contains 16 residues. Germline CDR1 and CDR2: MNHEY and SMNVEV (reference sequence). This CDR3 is CASSLETSSGANVLTF. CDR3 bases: TGTGCCAGCAGTTTGGAAACAAGCTCTGGGGCCAACGTCCTGACTTTC.

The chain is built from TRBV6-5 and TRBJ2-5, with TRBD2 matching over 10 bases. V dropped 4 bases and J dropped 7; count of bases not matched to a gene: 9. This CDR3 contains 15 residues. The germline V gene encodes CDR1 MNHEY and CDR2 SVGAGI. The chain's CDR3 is CASSLDLAGVVTQYF. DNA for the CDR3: TGTGCCAGCAGTTTAGATCTAGCGGGAGTCGTGACCCAGTACTTC.

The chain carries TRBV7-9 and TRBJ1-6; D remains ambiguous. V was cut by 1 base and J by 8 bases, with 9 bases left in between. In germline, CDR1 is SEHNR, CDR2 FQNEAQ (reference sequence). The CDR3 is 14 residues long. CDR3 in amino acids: CASSLGITDSPLHF. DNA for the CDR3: TGTGCCAGCAGCTTAGGAATTACCGATTCACCCCTCCACTTT.

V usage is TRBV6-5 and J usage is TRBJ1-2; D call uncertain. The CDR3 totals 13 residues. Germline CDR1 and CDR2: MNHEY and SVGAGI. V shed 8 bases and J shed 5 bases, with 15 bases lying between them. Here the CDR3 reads CASSKRERYGYTF. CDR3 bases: TGTGCCAGCTCCAAAAGGGAAAGATATGGCTACACCTTC.

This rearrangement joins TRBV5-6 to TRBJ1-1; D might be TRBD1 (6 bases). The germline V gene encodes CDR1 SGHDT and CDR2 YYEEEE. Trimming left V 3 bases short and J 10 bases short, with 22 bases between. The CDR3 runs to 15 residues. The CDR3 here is CASSSRGQLPSAAFF. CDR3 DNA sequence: TGTGCCAGCAGCTCGCGGGGGCAGCTGCCCTCCGCAGCTTTCTTT.